A selection of T cell receptor beta chains follows, all from one sample in a study of radiation and T cells in renal cell carcinoma. Sequencing used immunoSEQ multiplex PCR; TCRdb keeps in-frame clones, though not all of them. The top ten hold about 17% of the sample, which has over 120,000 clones, 75% to 90% seen once. The specimen was blood, collected from a patient whose treatment included radiotherapy and nephrectomy. The origin of the receptors is a woman between 45 and 60 years old with renal cell carcinoma. CDR3s include the opening cysteine and the closing phenylalanine or tryptophan. A D gene is named only where the DNA matches it firmly. The listing skips clone size in some rows; elsewhere it reads once, few, many or a size class.

NA	TRBV5-1	TRBJ2-1	NA	13	TGCGCCAGCAGCTTGACAGGGGAGGATGAGCAGTTCTTC	CASSLTGEDEQFF
NA	TRBV12-5	TRBJ2-7	NA	14	TGTGCTAGTGGGCCCGGGACGGGGGGCCACGAGCAGTACTTC	CASGPGTGGHEQYF
TRBD1	TRBV6-1	TRBJ2-2	NA	15	TGTGCCAGCAGCTCGGACAGGGGCGACACCGGGGAGCTGTTTTTT	CASSSDRGDTGELFF
NA	TRBV7-3	TRBJ2-5	NA	14	TGTGCCAGCAGCTTAGACGGATACCAAGAGACCCAGTACTTC	CASSLDGYQETQYF
NA	TRBV18	TRBJ2-2	NA	15	TGTGCCAGCTCACCGGGGGTATCGGACACCGGGGAGCTGTTTTTT	CASSPGVSDTGELFF
NA	TRBV5-1	TRBJ2-6	NA	15	TGCGCCAGCAGCTCCGACACCTCTGGGGCCAACGTCCTGACTTTC	CASSSDTSGANVLTF
NA	TRBV6-5	TRBJ2-1	NA	12	TGTGCCAGCAGTTACCCGGTTCACGAGCAGTTCTTC	CASSYPVHEQFF
TRBD2	TRBV9	TRBJ2-3	many	15	TGTGCCAGCAGCGAACTAGCGAGTAGCACAGATACGCAGTATTTT	CASSELASSTDTQYF
NA	TRBV18	TRBJ2-7	NA	13	TGTGCCAGCTCACCCGAGCGGGTTGGCGAGCAGTACTTC	CASSPERVGEQYF
NA	TRBV5-4	TRBJ1-2	NA	16	TGTGCCAGCAGCTTGGGACAGGACTCGGGAGGGTATGGCTACACCTTC	CASSLGQDSGGYGYTF
TRBD2	TRBV7-2	TRBJ2-3	NA	14	TGTGCCAGCAGCTTAGAAGCGGGAGTGAATACGCAGTATTTT	CASSLEAGVNTQYF
TRBD2	TRBV10-3	TRBJ2-7	NA	14	TGTGCCATCAGCCCTGAGGCGGGAGCGGCCGAGCAGTACTTC	CAISPEAGAAEQYF
TRBD1	TRBV7-9	TRBJ2-1	NA	15	TGTGCCAGCAGCTTAGGGACAGGCGACTTACAAGAGCAGTTCTTC	CASSLGTGDLQEQFF
TRBD2	TRBV7-3	TRBJ2-1	NA	15	TGTGCCAGCAGAGCCGGGACTAGCGGGAGCGATGAGCAGTTCTTC	CASRAGTSGSDEQFF
TRBD2	TRBV7-2	TRBJ2-1	NA	15	TGTGCCAGCAGCTTTTCTCTAGCGGGGGAAAATGAGCAGTTCTTC	CASSFSLAGENEQFF
TRBD1	TRBV14	TRBJ2-7	NA	16	TGTGCCAGCAGCCTAGCCGGGACAGTACCCTCCTACGAGCAGTACTTC	CASSLAGTVPSYEQYF
NA	TRBV5-6	TRBJ2-1	NA	18	TGTGCCAGCAGCTTGCCAGCATCTGGCGGGGGCACCTACAATGAGCAGTTCTTC	CASSLPASGGGTYNEQFF
NA	TRBV9	TRBJ1-2	NA	13	TGTGCCAGCAGCGTATCAGGGGCCTGGGGCTACACCTTC	CASSVSGAWGYTF
NA	TRBV28	TRBJ2-2	NA	14	TGTGCCAGCAGTTCCGCAACGGGCACCGGGGAGCTGTTTTTT	CASSSATGTGELFF
NA	TRBV2	TRBJ1-5	few	15	TGTGCCAGCAGACTGGGGGAAGGGGTCAATCAGCCCCAGCATTTT	CASRLGEGVNQPQHF
TRBD1	TRBV27	TRBJ1-4	NA	13	TGTGCCAGCAGTCCCGGACAGGCTGAAAAACTGTTTTTT	CASSPGQAEKLFF
NA	TRBV6-5	TRBJ1-1	NA	14	TGTGCCAGCAGTCCCAGGTTCCCTAGCCCTGAAGCTTTCTTT	CASSPRFPSPEAFF
NA	TRBV7-2	TRBJ2-5	NA	13	TGTGCCAGCAGCCTTTCCGGCGGTGAGACCCAGTACTTC	CASSLSGGETQYF
TRBD1	TRBV7-2	TRBJ1-2	NA	15	TGTGCCAGCAGCGTCACTAGTGGGACAGGGAGCGGCTACACCTTC	CASSVTSGTGSGYTF
NA	TRBV18	TRBJ1-1	NA	15	TGTGCCAGCTCACCATTTTCAGGGGAGAACACTGAAGCTTTCTTT	CASSPFSGENTEAFF
NA	TRBV28	TRBJ2-5	NA	14	TGTGCCAGCAGTTTAGCCCAGATACAAGAGACCCAGTACTTC	CASSLAQIQETQYF
TRBD1	TRBV10-1	TRBJ2-7	NA	13	TGCGCCAGCAGTGCAGGGGGCTCCAACGAGCAGTACTTC	CASSAGGSNEQYF
NA	TRBV30	TRBJ2-7	NA	15	TGTGCCTGGGGCTACGGAGGGACGGCGTCCTGGGAGCAGTACTTC	CAWGYGGTASWEQYF
NA	TRBV27	TRBJ1-3	NA	15	TGTGCCAGCAGTCCGGGACTCAGCTCTGGAAACACCATATATTTT	CASSPGLSSGNTIYF
NA	TRBV4-1	TRBJ2-7	once	13	TGCGCCAGCAGCCAAGGGACGGGCTACGAGCAGTACTTC	CASSQGTGYEQYF
NA	TRBV28	TRBJ2-7	NA	13	TGTGCCAGCAGTTTAGGGGAAATGAACGAGCAGTACTTC	CASSLGEMNEQYF
NA	TRBV5-6	TRBJ1-5	NA	15	TGTGCCAGCAGCTTGTTATATGCGGGAATTCAGCCCCAGCATTTT	CASSLLYAGIQPQHF
NA	TRBV4-3	TRBJ1-4	NA	16	TGCGCCAGCAGCCTTACTTGGCGGGCAACTAATGAAAAACTGTTTTTT	CASSLTWRATNEKLFF
NA	TRBV6-6	TRBJ1-5	NA	15	TGTGCCAGCAGTTTACAAGGTGGAGGGGTAAGCCCCCAGCATTTT	CASSLQGGGVSPQHF
NA	TRBV5-8	TRBJ2-5	NA	13	TGTGCCAGCAGCTTGAATGAGGGAGAGACCCAGTACTTC	CASSLNEGETQYF
NA	TRBV5-4	TRBJ2-5	NA	14	TGTGCCAGCAGCTTGAGGGGGGGCCGGGAGACCCAGTACTTC	CASSLRGGRETQYF
NA	TRBV5-1	TRBJ1-1	many	14	TGCGCCAGCAGCCCGAAGGGAGGGAACACTGAAGCTTTCTTT	CASSPKGGNTEAFF
NA	TRBV20-1	TRBJ2-5	NA	11	TGCAGTGCTAGAGTCCCAGAGACCCAGTACTTC	CSARVPETQYF
NA	TRBV5-4	TRBJ2-7	NA	12	TGTGCCAGCAGCTTAGGCACCTACGAGCAGTACTTC	CASSLGTYEQYF
NA	TRBV28	TRBJ2-7	NA	12	TGTGCCAGCAGCTCGACAGTCTACGAGCAGTACTTC	CASSSTVYEQYF
TRBD1	TRBV11-2	TRBJ2-7	NA	17	TGTGCCAGCAGCTTAGCGACAGGGTTGTGGGGCTACTACGAGCAGTACTTC	CASSLATGLWGYYEQYF
TRBD2	TRBV9	TRBJ2-7	NA	15	TGTGCCAGCAGCGTGTCGGGAGGGCCTGAAGGCGAGCAGTACTTC	CASSVSGGPEGEQYF
TRBD1	TRBV7-8	TRBJ1-2	NA	13	TGTGCCAGCAGCTTGACAGGGGGCTATGGCTACACCTTC	CASSLTGGYGYTF
NA	TRBV7-9	TRBJ1-4	many	12	TGTGCCAGCAGCTGGGTTAATGAAAAACTGTTTTTT	CASSWVNEKLFF
NA	TRBV5-4	TRBJ1-3	NA	15	TGTGCCAGCAGCCGGGACACCTCCTCTGGAAACACCATATATTTT	CASSRDTSSGNTIYF
NA	TRBV27	TRBJ1-5	NA	15	TGTGCCAGCAAACATTGGACAGATAGCAATCAGCCCCAGCATTTT	CASKHWTDSNQPQHF
TRBD2	TRBV27	TRBJ2-7	NA	16	TGTGCCAGCAGTTTATCGTTGACTAGCGGGAGTATAGAGCAGTACTTC	CASSLSLTSGSIEQYF
NA	TRBV4-3	TRBJ2-7	NA	15	TGCGCCAGCAGCCAAGAAGTTTACGGACGCTACGAGCAGTACTTC	CASSQEVYGRYEQYF
TRBD2	TRBV7-2	TRBJ2-1	NA	16	TGTGCCAGCGATCTAGCGGGGGGGAGCTCCTACAATGAGCAGTTCTTC	CASDLAGGSSYNEQFF
TRBD1	TRBV7-9	TRBJ1-1	NA	13	TGTGCCAGCAGCTCCTTCGGACAGGGAGAAGCTTTCTTT	CASSSFGQGEAFF
NA	TRBV11-2	TRBJ2-6	NA	19	TGTGCCAGCAGCTTAGGACACCAGGGCCGGTCCTCCGGGGCCAACGTCCTGACTTTC	CASSLGHQGRSSGANVLTF
TRBD1	TRBV28	TRBJ1-5	once	17	TGTGCCAGCAGTTTCGGGACAGGGTTTGATAGCAATCAGCCCCAGCATTTT	CASSFGTGFDSNQPQHF
NA	TRBV4-2	TRBJ2-1	NA	15	TGTGCCAGCAGCCAAGGAAACGTTCTATCCCGTGAGCAGTTCTTC	CASSQGNVLSREQFF
NA	TRBV29-1	TRBJ2-3	NA	14	TGCAGCGTTGATTTCCCCCAAGGGACAGATACGCAGTATTTT	CSVDFPQGTDTQYF
NA	TRBV6-5	TRBJ2-7	NA	15	TGTGCCAGCAGGGCGGGGTGGGACAAAAACTACGAGCAGTACTTC	CASRAGWDKNYEQYF